These T cell receptor beta chains were read from a single sample in a study of control samples from healthy donors and cancer patients. Measured with immunoSEQ multiplex PCR; TCRdb has only the in-frame clones, and not every one. The table has 150,000 or so clones, 70% to 90% seen once. The sample consisted of blood. The origin of the receptors is a man between 25 and 39 years old in good health. Each CDR3 is given with its conserved first and last residue. Fields, in order: J gene, V gene, clone size, D gene, CDR3 DNA, CDR3 protein. The D gene is left open where the match is weak. The size field is filled for only some rows; it gives once, few, many or a size class.

TRBJ1-2	TRBV19	NA	NA	TGTGCCAGTAGCATTTCAGAGTACTATGGCTACACCTTC	CASSISEYYGYTF
TRBJ2-2	TRBV25-1	NA	NA	TGTGCCAGCAGTGACCTAGAAGGGGCCGGGGAGCTGTTTTTT	CASSDLEGAGELFF
TRBJ1-6	TRBV10-3	NA	NA	TGTGCCATCAGTGTTGTGGAAGTTTCACCCCTCCACTTT	CAISVVEVSPLHF
TRBJ2-5	TRBV6-5	NA	TRBD1	TGTGCCAGCAGGTCCGACAGGGCTGGAGAGACCCAGTACTTC	CASRSDRAGETQYF
TRBJ1-1	TRBV29-1	NA	NA	TGCAGCGCCCAATACCGGGGGGGGGCTCAATTGGGGAACACTGAAGCTTTCTTT	CSAQYRGGAQLGNTEAFF
TRBJ2-1	TRBV7-2	NA	NA	TGTGCCAGCAGCCCCGAAACAGCGTTAAGCTCCTACAATGAGCAGTTCTTC	CASSPETALSSYNEQFF
TRBJ2-1	TRBV25-1	NA	TRBD2	TGTGCCAGCAGTGAATATGGCCTAGCGGGGAGGAATGAGCAGTTCTTC	CASSEYGLAGRNEQFF
TRBJ1-2	TRBV18	once	NA	TGTGCCAGCTCACCTTCCGACAGTGGCTACACCTTC	CASSPSDSGYTF
TRBJ1-5	TRBV19	NA	NA	TGTGCCAGTAGCTCTAACGACATCCATCAGCCCCAGCATTTT	CASSSNDIHQPQHF
TRBJ1-1	TRBV6-6	NA	NA	TGTGCCAGCAGCCCTAGAGGGAACACTGAAGCTTTCTTT	CASSPRGNTEAFF
TRBJ2-1	TRBV2	NA	NA	TGTGCCAGCAGAAACAATGAGCAGTTCTTC	CASRNNEQFF
TRBJ2-1	TRBV9	NA	NA	TGTGCCAGCAGTCCCACCGGGAGTGAGCAGTTCTTC	CASSPTGSEQFF
TRBJ2-5	TRBV28	NA	NA	TGTGCCAGCGCCATGTACCAAGAGACCCAGTACTTC	CASAMYQETQYF
TRBJ1-1	TRBV25-1	once	NA	TGTGCCAGCAGTGAACGGTTGAACACTGAAGCTTTCTTT	CASSERLNTEAFF
TRBJ1-4	TRBV4-2	NA	NA	TGTGCCAGCAGCCCCATTTATTCGGGACCGCGGGGTGAAAAACTGTTTTTT	CASSPIYSGPRGEKLFF
TRBJ1-5	TRBV19	NA	NA	TGTGCCAGTAGCTCGGGGTTGGTAAATCAGCCCCAGCATTTT	CASSSGLVNQPQHF
TRBJ2-1	TRBV10-2	NA	NA	TGCGCCAGCACTTCGCCGGGACTCTCCTATGAGCAGTTCTTC	CASTSPGLSYEQFF
TRBJ2-1	TRBV6-1	NA	NA	TGTGCCAGCAGTGACCGGGACTCCGGTGTCTATGAGCAGTTCTTC	CASSDRDSGVYEQFF
TRBJ2-1	TRBV30	medium-sized	NA	TGTGCCTGGCGCTTACCGGGACTCCGAGACTACAATGAGCAGTTCTTC	CAWRLPGLRDYNEQFF
TRBJ2-1	TRBV7-9	NA	NA	TGTGCCAGCAGCCTATACGGGAATGGCAATGAGCAGTTCTTC	CASSLYGNGNEQFF
TRBJ2-3	TRBV6-2/TRBV6-3	NA	NA	TGTGCCAGCAGTTACTGGGGGCTAGTTCCAGATACGCAGTATTTT	CASSYWGLVPDTQYF
TRBJ2-7	TRBV7-2	NA	NA	TGTGCCAGCAGCTTAGCGGGGGTGGGCTACGAGCAGTACTTC	CASSLAGVGYEQYF
TRBJ1-1	TRBV12-5	NA	NA	TGTGCTAGTGGTTTGGAGCCGAACACTGAAGCTTTCTTT	CASGLEPNTEAFF
TRBJ1-2	TRBV7-9	NA	TRBD1	TGTGCCAGCAGCTTTGAGGGACAGGGTGGCGGCTACACCTTC	CASSFEGQGGGYTF
TRBJ1-5	TRBV3-1/TRBV3-2	NA	TRBD1	TGTGCCAGCAGCCAAGATCGACAGGGGATCCAGCCCCAGCATTTT	CASSQDRQGIQPQHF
TRBJ1-1	TRBV11-2	NA	NA	TGTGCCAGCAGCTTAGTCAGTTACACTGAAGCTTTCTTT	CASSLVSYTEAFF
TRBJ1-1	TRBV19	NA	TRBD1	TGTGCCAGTAGTGCTATGAACAGGGGGTTGGCAGCTGAAGCTTTCTTT	CASSAMNRGLAAEAFF
TRBJ1-1	TRBV10-3	NA	NA	TGTGCCACGAGGGGCGAAGGCACTGAAGCTTTCTTT	CATRGEGTEAFF
TRBJ1-2	TRBV2	NA	NA	TGTGCCAGCAGTGAAAAGGTGACTAACTATGGCTACACCTTC	CASSEKVTNYGYTF
TRBJ2-6	TRBV7-2	NA	NA	TGTGCCAGCAGGCGCCCCGGGGGTCGTGGGGCCAACGTCCTGACTTTC	CASRRPGGRGANVLTF
TRBJ2-3	TRBV7-8	NA	NA	TGTGCCAGCAGCCTACGATTCGCTAGCACAGATACGCAGTATTTT	CASSLRFASTDTQYF
TRBJ1-1	TRBV5-6	NA	NA	TGTGCCAGCAGCTTGAGTGTCGTGAACACTGAAGCTTTCTTT	CASSLSVVNTEAFF
TRBJ1-5	TRBV3-1/TRBV3-2	once	TRBD1	TGTGCCAGCAGCCAAGGCAGACCGGGACAGGGGCCTCAGCCCCAGCATTTT	CASSQGRPGQGPQPQHF
TRBJ1-2	TRBV19	NA	TRBD1	TGTGCCAGTAGTCCCCAGGGGGTTGGGAACTATGGCTACACCTTC	CASSPQGVGNYGYTF
TRBJ1-3	TRBV3-1/TRBV3-2	many	NA	TGTGCCAGCAGCCCGGGTTTCGGAGCTGGAAACACCATATATTTT	CASSPGFGAGNTIYF
TRBJ1-5	TRBV6-6	few	TRBD1	TGTGCCAGCAGAACCGACAGGGCCCAGCATTTT	CASRTDRAQHF
TRBJ2-1	TRBV7-8	NA	NA	TGTGCCACCACGGAAGGGAATGAGCAGTTCTTC	CATTEGNEQFF
TRBJ1-2	TRBV4-1	NA	NA	TGCGCCAGCAGCCAAGAACAGTCTAACTATGGCTACACCTTC	CASSQEQSNYGYTF
TRBJ2-3	TRBV7-3	once	NA	TGTGCCAGCAGCTTAAGAGCGGACCCCACAGATACGCAGTATTTT	CASSLRADPTDTQYF
TRBJ2-2	TRBV28	NA	NA	TGTGCCAGCAGTTACTATTCAAGCAGGACCGGGGAGCTGTTTTTT	CASSYYSSRTGELFF
TRBJ2-1	TRBV6-1	NA	TRBD2	TGTGCCAGCAGTGAGGTAGCGGGTTACAATGAGCAGTTCTTC	CASSEVAGYNEQFF
TRBJ2-3	TRBV12-5	few	NA	TGTGCTAGTGGTTTGGGTCTCCGGGGGACAGATACGCAGTATTTT	CASGLGLRGTDTQYF
TRBJ2-5	TRBV19	once	NA	TGTGCCAGTAGTATAGATACGGGGTCGGAGACCCAGTACTTC	CASSIDTGSETQYF
TRBJ1-2	TRBV28	NA	NA	TGTGCCAGCAGTCCTTGGGGGCCAACGGACTATGGCTACACCTTC	CASSPWGPTDYGYTF
TRBJ2-1	TRBV18	NA	TRBD2	TGTGCCAGCTCACCGATAGCGGGGGGAAATGAGCAGTTCTTC	CASSPIAGGNEQFF
TRBJ1-5	TRBV11-2	few	NA	TGTGCCAGCAAGCGGGGCCCCGGTCAGCCCCAGCATTTT	CASKRGPGQPQHF
TRBJ2-4	TRBV10-3	NA	NA	TGTGCCTCCACGTCGTTGTCAGGGGCGGGCATTCAGTACTTC	CASTSLSGAGIQYF
TRBJ2-3	TRBV4-1	NA	NA	TGCGCCAGCAGCCAACTCTTCTACACAGATACGCAGTATTTT	CASSQLFYTDTQYF
TRBJ2-5	TRBV10-3	NA	NA	TGTGCCATCAGAGAATTCGAGACCCAGTACTTC	CAIREFETQYF
TRBJ2-3	TRBV4-3	NA	NA	TGCGCCAGCAGCCAAGACCGGGTAGATACGCAGTATTTT	CASSQDRVDTQYF
TRBJ2-1	TRBV5-4	NA	NA	TGTGCCAGCAGCAGACCGGACCAGATTAGAGGATATGAGCAGTTCTTC	CASSRPDQIRGYEQFF
TRBJ2-3	TRBV6-5	NA	NA	TGTGCCAGCAGTAGACAAGTAGTAGGGAATACGCAGTATTTT	CASSRQVVGNTQYF
TRBJ1-5	TRBV27	once	NA	TGTGCCAGCAGTCCCTCCGACAACATTCAGCCCCAGCATTTT	CASSPSDNIQPQHF
TRBJ1-2	TRBV20-1	NA	NA	TGCAGTCCCGAGGGTACCTATGGCTACACCTTC	CSPEGTYGYTF
TRBJ1-6	TRBV28	NA	NA	TGTGCCAGCAGTCTCCCCTCGGGGAGCCCACATGGGCCCCTCCACTTT	CASSLPSGSPHGPLHF
TRBJ2-3	TRBV18	NA	NA	TGTGCCAGCTCACTTTACGTCGAAGATACGCAGTATTTT	CASSLYVEDTQYF
TRBJ2-1	TRBV7-9	NA	NA	TGTGCCAGCAGCGTTGAGGCGAACTCCTACAATGAGCAGTTCTTC	CASSVEANSYNEQFF